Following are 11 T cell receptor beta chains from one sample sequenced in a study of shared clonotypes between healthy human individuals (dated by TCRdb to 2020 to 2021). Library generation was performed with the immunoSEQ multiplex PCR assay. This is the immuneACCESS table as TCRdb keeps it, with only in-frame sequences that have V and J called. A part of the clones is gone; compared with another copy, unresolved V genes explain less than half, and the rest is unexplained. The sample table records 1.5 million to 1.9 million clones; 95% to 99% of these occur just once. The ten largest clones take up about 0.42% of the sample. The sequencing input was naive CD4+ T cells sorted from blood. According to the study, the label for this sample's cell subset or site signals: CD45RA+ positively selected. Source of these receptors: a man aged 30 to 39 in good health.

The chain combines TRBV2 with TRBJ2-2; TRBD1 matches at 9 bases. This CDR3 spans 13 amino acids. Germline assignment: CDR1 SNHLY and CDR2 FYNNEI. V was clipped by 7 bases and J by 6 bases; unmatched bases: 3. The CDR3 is CASTDRGPGELFF. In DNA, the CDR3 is TGTGCCAGCACGGACAGGGGACCCGGGGAGCTGTTTTTT.

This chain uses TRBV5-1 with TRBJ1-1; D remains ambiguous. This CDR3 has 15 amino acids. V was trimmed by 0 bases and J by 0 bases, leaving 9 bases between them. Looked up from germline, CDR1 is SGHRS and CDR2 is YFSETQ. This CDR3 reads CASSLGMGLNTEAFF. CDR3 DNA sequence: TGCGCCAGCAGCTTGGGCATGGGGTTGAACACTGAAGCTTTCTTT.

CDR3 in amino acids: CASSTPKGGHTEAFF. CDR3 coding DNA: TGTGCCAGCAGTACCCCTAAGGGGGGACACACTGAAGCTTTCTTT. The chain joins TRBV2 to TRBJ1-1; D is possibly TRBD1 (6 bases). V lost 5 bases to trimming and J lost 3 bases, with 16 bases between them. This CDR3 has 15 amino acids. Per the germline V gene, CDR1 is SNHLY and CDR2 is FYNNEI. Filled out from reference TRBV2 and TRBJ1-1, the complete variable domain reads EPEVTQTPSHQVTQMGQEVILRCVPISNHLYFYWYRQILGQKVEFLVSFYNNEISEKSEIFDDQFSVERPDGSNFTLKIRSTKLEDSAMYFCASSTPKGGHTEAFFGQGTRLTVV.

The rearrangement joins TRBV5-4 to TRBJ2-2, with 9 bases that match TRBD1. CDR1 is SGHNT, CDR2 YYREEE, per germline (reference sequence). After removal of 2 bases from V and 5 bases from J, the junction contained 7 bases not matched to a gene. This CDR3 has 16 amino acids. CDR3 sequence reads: CASSFTGGAGTGELFF. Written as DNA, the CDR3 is TGTGCCAGCAGCTTTACAGGGGGCGCCGGGACCGGGGAGCTGTTTTTT.

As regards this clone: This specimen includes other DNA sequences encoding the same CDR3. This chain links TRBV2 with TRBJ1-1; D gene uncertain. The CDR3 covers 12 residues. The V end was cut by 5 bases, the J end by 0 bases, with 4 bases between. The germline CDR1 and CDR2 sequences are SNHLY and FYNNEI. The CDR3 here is CASSRMNTEAFF. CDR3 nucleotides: TGTGCCAGCAGTAGGATGAACACTGAAGCTTTCTTT.

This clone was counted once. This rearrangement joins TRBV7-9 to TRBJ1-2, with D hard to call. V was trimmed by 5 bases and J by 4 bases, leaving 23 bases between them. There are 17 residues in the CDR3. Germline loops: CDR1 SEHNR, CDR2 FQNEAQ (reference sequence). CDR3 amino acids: CASSPRGAHTLVYGYTF. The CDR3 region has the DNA TGTGCCAGCAGCCCACGAGGAGCACATACTCTAGTCTATGGCTACACCTTC.

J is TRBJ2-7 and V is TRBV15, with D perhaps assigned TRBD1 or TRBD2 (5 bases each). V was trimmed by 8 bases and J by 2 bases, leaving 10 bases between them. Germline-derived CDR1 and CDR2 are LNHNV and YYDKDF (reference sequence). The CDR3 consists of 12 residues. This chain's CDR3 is CATGTQTYEQYF. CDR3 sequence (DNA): TGTGCCACCGGGACCCAAACCTACGAGCAGTACTTC.

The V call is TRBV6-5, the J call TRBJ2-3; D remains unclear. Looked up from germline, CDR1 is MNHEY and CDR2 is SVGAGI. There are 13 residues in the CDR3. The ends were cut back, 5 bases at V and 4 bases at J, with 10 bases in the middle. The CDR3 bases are TGTGCCAGCAGTCCCCCGGGTGCAGATACGCAGTATTTT. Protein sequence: CASSPPGADTQYF.

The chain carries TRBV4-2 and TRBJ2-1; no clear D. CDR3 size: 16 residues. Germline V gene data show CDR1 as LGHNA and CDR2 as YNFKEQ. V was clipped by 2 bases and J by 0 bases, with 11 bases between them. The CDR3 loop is CASSQNPETSYNEQFF. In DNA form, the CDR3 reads TGTGCCAGCAGCCAAAACCCGGAGACCTCCTACAATGAGCAGTTCTTC.

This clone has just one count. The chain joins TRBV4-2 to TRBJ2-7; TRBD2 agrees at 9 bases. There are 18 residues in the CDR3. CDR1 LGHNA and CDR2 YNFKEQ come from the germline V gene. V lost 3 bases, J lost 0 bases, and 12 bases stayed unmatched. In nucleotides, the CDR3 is TGTGCCAGCAGCCACCCCCGGGGGAGTAGCGGGAGCTCCTACGAGCAGTACTTC. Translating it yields CASSHPRGSSGSSYEQYF.

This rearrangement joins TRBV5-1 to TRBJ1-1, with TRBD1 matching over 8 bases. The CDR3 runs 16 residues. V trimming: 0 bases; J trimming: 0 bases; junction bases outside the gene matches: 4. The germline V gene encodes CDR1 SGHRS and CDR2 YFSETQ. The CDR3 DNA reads TGCGCCAGCAGCTTGGCCGGACAGGGCCTGAACACTGAAGCTTTCTTT. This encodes CASSLAGQGLNTEAFF.